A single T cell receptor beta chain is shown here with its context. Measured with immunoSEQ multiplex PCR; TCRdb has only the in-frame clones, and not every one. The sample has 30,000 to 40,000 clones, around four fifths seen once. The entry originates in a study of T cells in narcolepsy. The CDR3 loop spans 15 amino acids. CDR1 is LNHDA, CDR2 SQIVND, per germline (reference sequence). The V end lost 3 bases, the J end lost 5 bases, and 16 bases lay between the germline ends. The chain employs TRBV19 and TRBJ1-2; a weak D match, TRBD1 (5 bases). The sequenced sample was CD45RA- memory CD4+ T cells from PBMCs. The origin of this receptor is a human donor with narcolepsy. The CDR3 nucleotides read TGTGCCAGTAGTATCGTCAAAGCGGGGGAATATGGCTACACCTTC. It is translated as CASSIVKAGEYGYTF.